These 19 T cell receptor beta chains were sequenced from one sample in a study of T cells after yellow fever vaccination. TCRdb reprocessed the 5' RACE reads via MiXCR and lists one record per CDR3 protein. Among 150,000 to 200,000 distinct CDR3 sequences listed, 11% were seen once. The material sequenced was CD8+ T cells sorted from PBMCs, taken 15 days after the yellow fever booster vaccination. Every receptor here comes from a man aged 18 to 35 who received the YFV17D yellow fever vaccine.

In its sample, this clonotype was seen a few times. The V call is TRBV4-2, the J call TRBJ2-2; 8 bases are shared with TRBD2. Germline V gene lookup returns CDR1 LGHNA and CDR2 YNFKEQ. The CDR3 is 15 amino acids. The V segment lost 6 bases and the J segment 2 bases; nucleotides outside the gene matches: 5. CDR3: CASSLGLVNTGELFF. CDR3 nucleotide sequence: TGTGCCAGCAGTCTGGGACTAGTTAACACCGGGGAGCTGTTTTTT.

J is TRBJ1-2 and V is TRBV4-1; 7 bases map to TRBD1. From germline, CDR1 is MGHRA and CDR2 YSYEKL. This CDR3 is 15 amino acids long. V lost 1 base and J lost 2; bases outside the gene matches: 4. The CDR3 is CASSQGPGQNYGYTF. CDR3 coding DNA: TGCGCCAGCAGCCAAGGACCGGGACAGAACTATGGCTACACCTTC.

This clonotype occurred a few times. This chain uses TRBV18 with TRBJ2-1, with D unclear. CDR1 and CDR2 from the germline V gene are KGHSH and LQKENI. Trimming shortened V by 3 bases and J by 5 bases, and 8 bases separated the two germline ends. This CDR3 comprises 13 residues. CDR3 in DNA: TGTGCCAGCTCACCGCGCGTTAACAATGAGCAGTTCTTC. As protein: CASSPRVNNEQFF.

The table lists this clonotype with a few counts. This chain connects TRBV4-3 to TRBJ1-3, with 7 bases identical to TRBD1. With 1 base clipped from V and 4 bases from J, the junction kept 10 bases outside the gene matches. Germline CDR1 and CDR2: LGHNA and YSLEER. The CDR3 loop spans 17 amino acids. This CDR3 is CASSQGNRGVRGNTIYF. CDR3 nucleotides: TGCGCCAGCAGCCAAGGAAACAGGGGAGTCAGGGGAAACACCATATATTTT.

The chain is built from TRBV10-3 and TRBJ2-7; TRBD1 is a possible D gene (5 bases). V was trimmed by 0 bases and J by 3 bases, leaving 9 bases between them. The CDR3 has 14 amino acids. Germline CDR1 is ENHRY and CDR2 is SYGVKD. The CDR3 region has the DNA TGTGCCATCAGTGAGTCAGGGGCTATCTACGAGCAGTACGTC. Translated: CAISESGAIYEQYV.

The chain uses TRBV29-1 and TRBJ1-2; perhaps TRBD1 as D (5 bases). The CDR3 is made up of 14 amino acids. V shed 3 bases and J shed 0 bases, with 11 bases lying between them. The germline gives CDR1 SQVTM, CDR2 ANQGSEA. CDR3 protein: CSVDWDQANYGYTF. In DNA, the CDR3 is TGCAGCGTTGACTGGGACCAAGCTAACTATGGCTACACCTTC.

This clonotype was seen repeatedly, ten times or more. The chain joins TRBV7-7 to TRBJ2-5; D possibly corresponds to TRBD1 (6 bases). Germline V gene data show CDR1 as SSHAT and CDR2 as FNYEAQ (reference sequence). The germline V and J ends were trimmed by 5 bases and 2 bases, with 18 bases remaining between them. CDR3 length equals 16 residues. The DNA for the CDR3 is TGTGCCAGCAGCCCCCGGCAGGGAAGGGGGCAAGAGACCCAGTACTTC. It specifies CASSPRQGRGQETQYF.

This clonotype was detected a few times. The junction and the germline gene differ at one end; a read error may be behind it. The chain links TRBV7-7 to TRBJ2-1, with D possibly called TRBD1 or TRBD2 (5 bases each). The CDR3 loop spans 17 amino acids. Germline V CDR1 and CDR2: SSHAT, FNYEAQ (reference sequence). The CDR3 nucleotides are TGTGCTAGCAGCTTAGCTCCCATCGGGGACGGTAACAATGAGCAGTTCTTC. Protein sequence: CASSLAPIGDGNNEQFF.

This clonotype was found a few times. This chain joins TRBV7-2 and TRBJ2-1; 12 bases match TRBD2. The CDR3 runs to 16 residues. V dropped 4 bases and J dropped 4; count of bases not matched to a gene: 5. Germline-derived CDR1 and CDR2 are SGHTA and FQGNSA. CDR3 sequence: CASSWRTSGTYNEQFF. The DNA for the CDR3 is TGTGCCAGCAGCTGGAGGACTAGCGGGACTTACAATGAGCAGTTCTTC.

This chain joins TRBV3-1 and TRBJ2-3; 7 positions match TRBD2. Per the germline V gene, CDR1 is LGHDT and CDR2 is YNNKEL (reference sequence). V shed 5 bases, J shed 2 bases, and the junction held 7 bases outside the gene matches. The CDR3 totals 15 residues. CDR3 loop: CASSKTSDYTDTQYF. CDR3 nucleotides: TGTGCCAGCAGCAAAACTAGCGACTACACAGATACGCAGTATTTT.

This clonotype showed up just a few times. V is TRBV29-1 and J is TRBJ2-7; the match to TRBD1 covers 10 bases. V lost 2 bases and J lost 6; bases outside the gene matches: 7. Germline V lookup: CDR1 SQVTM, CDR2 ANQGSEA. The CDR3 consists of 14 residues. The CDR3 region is CSVELGDRGVEQYF. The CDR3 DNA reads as TGCAGCGTTGAACTAGGGGACAGGGGAGTCGAGCAGTACTTC.

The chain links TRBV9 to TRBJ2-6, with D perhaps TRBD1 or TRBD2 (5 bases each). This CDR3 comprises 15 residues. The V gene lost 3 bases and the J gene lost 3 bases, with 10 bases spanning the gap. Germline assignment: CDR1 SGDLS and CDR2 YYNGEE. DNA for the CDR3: TGTGCCAGCAGCGCATGGGACCATGGGGCCAACGTCCTGACTTTC. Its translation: CASSAWDHGANVLTF.

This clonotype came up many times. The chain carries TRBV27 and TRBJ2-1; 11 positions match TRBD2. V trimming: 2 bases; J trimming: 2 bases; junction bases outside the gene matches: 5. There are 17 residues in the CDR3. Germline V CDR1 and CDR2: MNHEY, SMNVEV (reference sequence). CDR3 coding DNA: TGTGCCAGCAGTTTAAGTAGCGGGGGGGCCCCCTACAATGAGCAGTTCTTC. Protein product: CASSLSSGGAPYNEQFF.

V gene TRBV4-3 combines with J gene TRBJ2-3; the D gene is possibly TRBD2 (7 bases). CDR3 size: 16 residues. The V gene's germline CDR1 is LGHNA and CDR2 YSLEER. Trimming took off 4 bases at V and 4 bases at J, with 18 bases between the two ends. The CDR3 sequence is CASSRGGPYVSDTQYF. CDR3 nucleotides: TGCGCCAGCAGCCGGGGGGGCCCCTACGTCTCAGATACGCAGTATTTT.

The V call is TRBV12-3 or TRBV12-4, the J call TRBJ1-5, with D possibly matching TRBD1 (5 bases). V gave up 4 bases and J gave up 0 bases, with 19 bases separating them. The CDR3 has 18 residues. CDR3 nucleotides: TGTGCCAGCAGTTCCTACTCGGTTTTGGGGGATAGCAATCAGCCCCAGCATTTT. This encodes CASSSYSVLGDSNQPQHF.

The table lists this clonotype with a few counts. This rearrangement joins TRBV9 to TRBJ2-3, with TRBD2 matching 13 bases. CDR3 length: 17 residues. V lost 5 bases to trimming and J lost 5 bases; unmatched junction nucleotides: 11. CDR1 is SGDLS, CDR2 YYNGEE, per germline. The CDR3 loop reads CASSAARLAGGIDTQYF. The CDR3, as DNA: TGTGCCAGCAGTGCTGCTCGACTAGCGGGGGGCATAGATACGCAGTATTTT.

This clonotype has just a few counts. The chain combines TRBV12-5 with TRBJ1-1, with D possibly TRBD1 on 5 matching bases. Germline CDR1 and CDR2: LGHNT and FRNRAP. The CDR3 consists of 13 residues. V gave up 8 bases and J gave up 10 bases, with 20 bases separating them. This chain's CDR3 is CASSTGGVVGAFF. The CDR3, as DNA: TGTGCTAGTTCAACGGGAGGGGTGGTGGGAGCTTTCTTT.

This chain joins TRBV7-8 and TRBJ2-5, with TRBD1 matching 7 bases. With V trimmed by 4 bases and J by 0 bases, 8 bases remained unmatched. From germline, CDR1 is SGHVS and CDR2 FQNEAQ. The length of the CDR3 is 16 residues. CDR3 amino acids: CASSSQGTVYQETQYF. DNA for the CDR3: TGTGCCAGCAGCTCACAGGGGACCGTGTACCAAGAGACCCAGTACTTC. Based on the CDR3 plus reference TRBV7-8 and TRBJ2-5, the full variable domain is GAGVSQSPRYKVAKRGQDVALRCDPISGHVSLFWYQQALGQGPEFLTYFQNEAQLDKSGLPSDRFFAERPEGSVSTLKIQRTQQEDSAVYLCASSSQGTVYQETQYFGPGTRLLVL.

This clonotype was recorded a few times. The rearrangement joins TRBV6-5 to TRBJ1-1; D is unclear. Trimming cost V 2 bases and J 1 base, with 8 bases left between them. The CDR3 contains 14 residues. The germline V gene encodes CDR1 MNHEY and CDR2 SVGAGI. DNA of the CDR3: TGTGCCAGCAGTTACACCGACGAGAACACTGAAGCTTTCTTT. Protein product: CASSYTDENTEAFF.